This T cell receptor beta chain derives from a study of shared clonotypes between healthy human individuals. Every immunoSEQ plate was one replicate of a subset's evenly spread DNA. In the original analysis: Owing to the provision of junction-only sequences devoid of quality scores by immunoSEQ, filtering differed. Data came from immunoSEQ multiplex PCR; TCRdb stores just in-frame clones and leaves some out. D and trimming were read from the DNA, whereas the V and J calls and clone size are those reported in that table. The table lists roughly 2 million clones, around 96% of them singletons. The naive CD8 population came from CD45RO-negative cells selected for CCR7, without terminally differentiated effector memory CD45RA+ cells. Trimming took 2 bases from V and 3 from J, leaving 14 bases between them. This CDR3 comprises 15 residues. Germline CDR1 and CDR2: LGHNA and YSLEER.

The sample taken for sequencing was naive CD8+ T cells sorted from blood. This TCR was sampled from a young man in good health. This chain joins TRBV4-3 and TRBJ2-7; no reliable D call. The CDR3, as DNA: TGCGCCAGCAGCCAAACTCTGGACCAATACTACGAGCAGTACTTC. Translating gives CASSQTLDQYYEQYF.